A selection of T cell receptor beta chains follows, all from one sample in a study of blood T cells in healthy people across ages. A single record per CDR3 protein comes from TCRdb applying MiXCR to the 5' RACE reads. The sample lists 1.5 million or so distinct CDR3 sequences, about 43% seen once, with 7% to 9% in the top ten. The sample was blood. These receptors were obtained from a woman between 18 and 30 years old in good health. The CDR3 runs from the conserved cysteine through the conserved F or W. D genes are given only for firm matches. Clone sizes are given selectively: once, few, many, or a class where the clone is expanded.

J gene: TRBJ2-1; clone size: -; D gene: TRBD2; V gene: TRBV9; CDR3 DNA: TGTGCCAGCAGCGTACGGGGGACTAGCGGGCTAACCTACAATGAGCAGTTCTTC; CDR3 protein: CASSVRGTSGLTYNEQFF
J gene: TRBJ2-2; clone size: -; D gene: -; V gene: TRBV2; CDR3 DNA: TGTGCCAGCAGGCCGGGGCTCACCGGGGAGCTGTTTTTT; CDR3 protein: CASRPGLTGELFF
J gene: TRBJ2-1; clone size: -; D gene: TRBD2; V gene: TRBV5-1; CDR3 DNA: TGCGCCAGCAGACTCAAAACTAGCGGGGGCGACTACAATGAGCAGTTCTTC; CDR3 protein: CASRLKTSGGDYNEQFF
J gene: TRBJ2-3; clone size: -; D gene: -; V gene: TRBV2; CDR3 DNA: TGTGCCAGCAGTGCCGACGAAGATACGCAGTATTTT; CDR3 protein: CASSADEDTQYF
J gene: TRBJ1-2; clone size: few; D gene: TRBD1; V gene: TRBV29-1; CDR3 DNA: TGCAGCGTTATCGACCGGGACAGGGATAGCGGCTACACCTTC; CDR3 protein: CSVIDRDRDSGYTF
J gene: TRBJ2-2; clone size: -; D gene: -; V gene: TRBV7-6; CDR3 DNA: TGTGCCAGCACCACCTGGGACTCCCAGTCGGGCGGGGAGCTGTTTTTT; CDR3 protein: CASTTWDSQSGGELFF
J gene: TRBJ1-2; clone size: -; D gene: -; V gene: TRBV12-3/TRBV12-4; CDR3 DNA: TGTGCCAGCAGCGGGGCAGGGGAACGTTTGTACACCTTC; CDR3 protein: CASSGAGERLYTF
J gene: TRBJ2-2; clone size: few; D gene: -; V gene: TRBV5-1; CDR3 DNA: TGTGCCAGCAGTTCCCCAGGCACCGGGGAGCTGTTTTTT; CDR3 protein: CASSSPGTGELFF
J gene: TRBJ2-1; clone size: -; D gene: TRBD2; V gene: TRBV3-1; CDR3 DNA: TGTGCCGGCAGCCCCAGAGGGGGACTAGCGGGGGTAAGCTCCTGCAATGAGCAGTTCTTC; CDR3 protein: CAGSPRGGLAGVSSCNEQFF
J gene: TRBJ2-5; clone size: -; D gene: -; V gene: TRBV28; CDR3 DNA: TGTGCCAGCAGTTCTACGACAGGGACGGGGGAAGAGACCCAGTACTTC; CDR3 protein: CASSSTTGTGEETQYF
J gene: TRBJ1-1; clone size: few; D gene: -; V gene: TRBV5-1; CDR3 DNA: TGCGCCAGCAGCGGAGGGGCAGGGGACATGAACACTGAAGCTTTCTTT; CDR3 protein: CASSGGAGDMNTEAFF
J gene: TRBJ2-1; clone size: once; D gene: TRBD2; V gene: TRBV20-1; CDR3 DNA: TGCAGTGCTACAGGGACTAGCGGGAGTGGGGAGCAGTTCTTC; CDR3 protein: CSATGTSGSGEQFF
J gene: TRBJ1-4; clone size: -; D gene: -; V gene: TRBV3-1; CDR3 DNA: TGTGCCAGCAGCCAATTACGAAGCTCTAATGAAAAACTGTTTTTT; CDR3 protein: CASSQLRSSNEKLFF
J gene: TRBJ1-1; clone size: few; D gene: -; V gene: TRBV2; CDR3 DNA: TGTGCCGACGAGGCCGGGAACACTGAAGCTTTCTTT; CDR3 protein: CADEAGNTEAFF
J gene: TRBJ2-1; clone size: -; D gene: TRBD2; V gene: TRBV11-3; CDR3 DNA: TGTGCCAGCAGCTTAGGTGGGACTAGTGGCAATGAGCAGTTCTTC; CDR3 protein: CASSLGGTSGNEQFF
J gene: TRBJ2-3; clone size: few; D gene: TRBD1; V gene: TRBV5-1; CDR3 DNA: TGCGCCAGCAGCTTCCGGGACAGAGTCACAGATACGCAGTATTTT; CDR3 protein: CASSFRDRVTDTQYF
J gene: TRBJ2-1; clone size: -; D gene: -; V gene: TRBV5-1; CDR3 DNA: TGCGCCAGCAGCTTGGGACGGGGGATCTACAATGAGCAGTTCTTC; CDR3 protein: CASSLGRGIYNEQFF
J gene: TRBJ1-6; clone size: few; D gene: -; V gene: TRBV20-1; CDR3 DNA: TGCAGTGCCGTCCCTACAGGGAATTCACCCCTCCACTTT; CDR3 protein: CSAVPTGNSPLHF
J gene: TRBJ2-7; clone size: -; D gene: TRBD1; V gene: TRBV7-2; CDR3 DNA: TGTGCCAGCAGCTCCCGGGGGCAGGGGGCCGAGCAGTACTTC; CDR3 protein: CASSSRGQGAEQYF